This T cell receptor beta chain was profiled in a study of shared clonotypes between healthy human individuals. Findings of the study overall: Non-shared clonotypes showed lower generation probabilities than clonotypes common to all four donors.

Comments on this clone: The antigen is undetermined.

V lost 4 bases and J lost 7, with 17 bases in between. This CDR3 is 15 amino acids long. Germline values: CDR1 LGHNA, CDR2 YSLEER. Using immunoSEQ multiplex PCR, the repertoire was profiled, and TCRdb retains in-frame clones only, with some absent. The sample lists some 1 million clones, more than 65% seen once, with roughly 1.5% in the top ten. A CD45RA+ naive subset and a CD45RA-negative memory subset were split from CD4+ cells. Sequenced input: memory CD4+ T cells sorted from blood. The subset: CD45RA-negative fraction. This receptor was obtained from a man younger than 35 in good health. J is TRBJ2-1 and V is TRBV4-3; unclear D gene. CDR3 DNA sequence: TGCGCCAGCAGCCTTATGTCGGTAACGATAAATGAGCAGTTCTTC. It is translated as CASSLMSVTINEQFF.